This TCR beta chain derives from a study of vaccination effects on CD4 cells after COVID-19. This clone was observed a handful of times. What it binds is not known. The V gene's germline CDR1 is SGHRS and CDR2 YFSETQ. This CDR3 contains 15 residues. Trimming removed 5 bases at V and 11 bases at J, with 25 bases between. Measured with immunoSEQ multiplex PCR; TCRdb has only the in-frame clones, and not every one. Here the sample spans tens of thousands of clones, about 73% being singletons. Pools of viral peptides were used by the ViraFEST assay to expand antigen-specific CD4+ T cells ahead of sequencing. Researchers isolated CD4+ T cells once around 11 days of culture had elapsed. None of the vaccinated had previously contracted SARS-CoV-2, and their nucleocapsid antibodies tested negative. Study-level results: After vaccination of healthy people, only 1 of 255 vaccine-induced clones cross-reacted with common cold coronaviruses.

The sequenced sample was CD4+ T cells from PBMCs cultured with HCoV-229E spike peptides, obtained before COVID-19 vaccination. The clonotype comes from a human donor who received a COVID-19 vaccine. This chain links TRBV5-1 with TRBJ1-1; D is ambiguous. CDR3 region: CASRENSQERFRAFF. CDR3 nucleotides: TGCGCCAGCAGAGAAAATAGTCAGGAAAGATTCCGGGCTTTCTTT.